The source of this T cell receptor beta chain is a study of blood T cell repertoires in COVID-19. Libraries were prepared by immunoSEQ multiplex PCR; TCRdb keeps only in-frame clonotypes and omits some of them. The table lists some 200,000 clones, about 85% of them singletons. CDR3 length: 13 amino acids. CDR1 and CDR2 from the germline V gene are WNHNN and SYGVQD (reference sequence). Deletions cut 2 bases from V and 5 bases from J, with 9 bases between. The origin of this receptor is a woman younger than 30 who had recovered from COVID-19. Sequencing was carried out using peripheral blood. The V and J genes are TRBV10-1 and TRBJ1-1; tentatively, D is TRBD1 (5 bases). DNA of the CDR3: TGCGCCAGCAGTGAGGGGACTAATACTGAAGCTTTCTTT. Amino acids: CASSEGTNTEAFF.